What follows are 27 T cell receptor beta chains derived from one specimen sequenced in a study of blood T cell repertoires in COVID-19. Method: immunoSEQ multiplex PCR; TCRdb's copy keeps in-frame clones and lacks some. The table has about 210,000 clones, just under 85% seen once. What was sequenced was peripheral blood. Receptors originate from a woman in her 50s with active or convalescent COVID-19.

The genes are TRBV6-2 or TRBV6-3 and TRBJ1-2, with D possibly TRBD1 on 6 matching bases. Germline CDR1 reads MNHEY; CDR2 reads SVGEGT. The CDR3 runs to 14 residues. With 5 bases removed from V and 10 bases from J, the gap between germline ends came to 20 bases. In DNA, the CDR3 is TGTGCCAGCAGTACCTTACAGGGAGAATTGTTCTACACCTTC. The encoded protein is CASSTLQGELFYTF.

The chain is built from TRBV27 and TRBJ1-6, with D perhaps TRBD1 (6 bases). The ends were cut back, 5 bases at V and 7 bases at J, with 12 bases in the middle. The CDR3 length is 14 residues. The germline V gene has CDR1 MNHEY and CDR2 SMNVEV (reference sequence). CDR3 region: CASSEGGWNSPLHF. The CDR3 DNA reads TGTGCCAGCAGTGAGGGGGGGTGGAATTCACCCCTCCACTTT.

This clone turned up a few times. The chain is built from TRBV3-1 (or the pseudogene TRBV3-2) and TRBJ1-5; 10 bases are a match to TRBD1. Germline CDR1 reads LGHDT; CDR2 reads YNNKEL (reference sequence). CDR3 length: 17 residues. The junction had 9 bases not matched to a gene; V was cut back by 1 base and J by 6 bases. CDR3 loop: CASSQGPGQGHIQPQHF. For the CDR3, the DNA is TGTGCCAGCAGCCAAGGACCGGGACAGGGGCACATTCAGCCCCAGCATTTT.

This clone was seen a handful of times. This chain connects TRBV6-5 to TRBJ1-2, with 11 bases lining up with TRBD1. Germline V CDR1 and CDR2: MNHEY, SVGAGI. The CDR3 extends over 15 amino acids. Trimming took 8 bases from V and 6 from J; bases not matched to a gene: 11. CDR3 nucleotides: TGTGCCAGCTCTAGGACAGGGGGCGCTTCCCATGGCTACACCTTC. Amino acid sequence: CASSRTGGASHGYTF.

This clone was detected only once. The rearrangement links TRBV30 to TRBJ1-5; TRBD1 matches at 8 bases. V lost 2 bases and J lost 1; bases outside the gene matches: 7. Looked up from germline, CDR1 is GTSNPN and CDR2 is SVGIG (reference sequence). CDR3 size: 16 residues. CDR3 residues: CAWSRYQGASNQPQHF. For the CDR3, the DNA is TGTGCCTGGAGTCGATATCAGGGGGCCAGCAATCAGCCCCAGCATTTT.

V gene TRBV5-1 combines with J gene TRBJ1-1; D perhaps matches TRBD1 (6 bases). CDR1 and CDR2 from the germline V gene are SGHRS and YFSETQ. V lost 6 bases and J 3 bases, leaving 18 bases between the germline ends. This CDR3 region has 15 residues. The CDR3 loop is CASTGGGGQHTEAFF. CDR3 DNA sequence: TGCGCCAGCACCGGGGGGGGCGGACAGCACACTGAAGCTTTCTTT.

This CDR3 is CASRYGQDYNEQFF. The CDR3 DNA is TGTGCCAGCAGATACGGACAGGATTACAATGAGCAGTTCTTC. This chain connects TRBV2 to TRBJ2-1, with TRBD1 matching 7 bases. Germline CDR1 is SNHLY and CDR2 is FYNNEI. J gave up 4 bases and V 6 bases, and 6 bases lay outside the gene matches. This CDR3 is built from 14 residues.

This rearrangement joins TRBV5-1 to TRBJ1-1; 7 bases agree with TRBD1. The CDR3 covers 13 residues. Trimming cost V 4 bases and J 7 bases; bases outside gene matches: 7. CDR1 SGHRS and CDR2 YFSETQ come from the germline V gene. The CDR3 DNA reads TGCGCCAGCAGCCTTATAGGACAGGTTGAAGCTTTCTTT. Translated, it gives CASSLIGQVEAFF.

This chain connects TRBV18 to TRBJ2-1; D call uncertain. CDR1 is KGHSH, CDR2 LQKENI, per germline. V lost 4 bases and J lost 9, with 13 bases in between. The CDR3 sequence is 13 residues long. DNA of the CDR3: TGTGCCAGCTCACTCGACTGGTCCCCTGAGCAGTTCTTC. Its protein is CASSLDWSPEQFF.

To note about this clone: Other DNA sequences in the same sample also yield this CDR3. This chain joins TRBV4-1 and TRBJ1-1, with TRBD1 matching 8 bases. With V trimmed by 4 bases and J by 5 bases, 6 bases remained unmatched. The germline V gene has CDR1 MGHRA and CDR2 YSYEKL. CDR3 length: 14 residues. CDR3 DNA: TGCGCCAGCAGCCGCGGACAGGGTGGGACTGAAGCTTTCTTT. Translated, it gives CASSRGQGGTEAFF.

A few counts support this clone. This chain links TRBV10-3 with TRBJ2-1, with TRBD1 matching 9 bases. V dropped 4 bases and J dropped 5; count of bases not matched to a gene: 6. The CDR3 has 15 amino acids. Germline CDR1 reads ENHRY; CDR2 reads SYGVKD. CDR3 sequence reads: CAISAPGQGNNEQFF. In nucleotides, the CDR3 is TGTGCCATCAGTGCCCCGGGACAGGGAAACAATGAGCAGTTCTTC.

The V gene is TRBV4-1, the J gene TRBJ1-1, with 8 bases aligning to TRBD1. The junction had 9 bases not matched to a gene; V was cut back by 1 base and J by 8 bases. Germline CDR1 is MGHRA and CDR2 is YSYEKL. The CDR3 is 15 amino acids. As DNA, the CDR3 is TGCGCCAGCAGCCAAGGCCCCGTGGGACAGGTGGAAGCTTTCTTT. Amino acid sequence: CASSQGPVGQVEAFF.

This rearrangement joins TRBV19 to TRBJ2-1; 7 bases are shared with TRBD2. This CDR3 comprises 16 residues. The ends lost 5 bases at V and 7 bases at J; junction bases unmatched: 14. The V gene's germline CDR1 is LNHDA and CDR2 SQIVND (reference sequence). The chain's CDR3 is CASSLLPGLLTNEQFF. The CDR3 bases are TGTGCCAGTAGTCTCCTGCCGGGACTACTAACAAATGAGCAGTTCTTC.

The chain links TRBV9 to TRBJ2-7; D is unclear. This CDR3 contains 14 residues. Trimming left V 0 bases short and J 3 bases short, with 10 bases between. Germline-derived CDR1 and CDR2 are SGDLS and YYNGEE. CDR3 sequence (DNA): TGTGCCAGCAGCGTAGCTCCGGGTATCTACGAGCAGTACTTC. As protein: CASSVAPGIYEQYF.

This chain connects TRBV7-2 to TRBJ1-5; TRBD1 might be the D (5 bases). Deletions cut 0 bases from V and 7 bases from J, with 13 bases between. This CDR3 spans 15 amino acids. From germline, CDR1 is SGHTA and CDR2 FQGNSA. This CDR3 reads CASSLAGASEQPQHF. The CDR3 DNA follows: TGTGCCAGCAGCTTAGCTGGGGCCTCAGAGCAGCCCCAGCATTTT.

CDR3 in amino acids: CASSGGRDQPQHF. CDR3 DNA sequence: TGTGCCAGCTCGGGGGGGAGGGATCAGCCCCAGCATTTT. This chain joins TRBV18 and TRBJ1-5; the D gene is possibly TRBD1 (5 bases). V was pared by 6 bases and J by 5 bases, with 11 bases between. Germline CDR1 is KGHSH and CDR2 is LQKENI. This CDR3 is built from 13 residues.

The V call is TRBV5-8, the J call TRBJ1-6; D is undetermined. Deletions cut 3 bases from V and 5 bases from J, with 9 bases between. CDR1 is SGHTS and CDR2 is YDEGEE in the germline V gene. The CDR3 length is 14 residues. CDR3 region: CASSYRGDNSPLHF. CDR3 nucleotides: TGTGCCAGCAGCTACCGAGGCGATAATTCACCCCTCCACTTT.

This chain links TRBV7-9 with TRBJ1-5; D not certain. Germline CDR1 and CDR2: SEHNR and FQNEAQ (reference sequence). There are 13 residues in the CDR3. Trimming took 4 bases from V and 2 from J, leaving 6 bases between them. The CDR3 loop is CASSSRGNQPQHF. The CDR3 region has the DNA TGTGCCAGCAGCTCCCGGGGCAATCAGCCCCAGCATTTT. Combining the CDR3 with reference TRBV7-9 and TRBJ1-5 gives the whole variable domain DTGVSQNPRHKITKRGQNVTFRCDPISEHNRLYWYRQTLGQGPEFLTYFQNEAQLEKSRLLSDRFSAERPKGSFSTLEIQRTEQGDSAMYLCASSSRGNQPQHFGDGTRLSIL.

The V gene is TRBV6-5, the J gene TRBJ1-1, with TRBD1 identical over 10 bases. CDR1 MNHEY and CDR2 SVGAGI come from the germline V gene. The CDR3 has 14 amino acids. After removal of 4 bases from V and 6 bases from J, the junction contained 5 bases not matched to a gene. CDR3 DNA sequence: TGTGCCAGCAGTTTGACCGGGACAGGGGCTGAAGCTTTCTTT. This translates into CASSLTGTGAEAFF.

The chain carries TRBV6-1 and TRBJ2-1; perhaps TRBD2 as D (6 bases). CDR1 is MNHNS and CDR2 is SASEGT in the germline V gene. The ends were cut back, 2 bases at V and 10 bases at J, with 18 bases in the middle. The CDR3 is 15 amino acids. CDR3 coding DNA: TGTGCCAGCAGTGAATCTTGGGGGACCGCGGGAGAGCAGTTCTTC. It is translated as CASSESWGTAGEQFF.

The rearrangement joins TRBV9 to TRBJ1-2; 10 bases are a match to TRBD1. With V trimmed by 4 bases and J by 5 bases, 5 bases remained unmatched. Looked up from germline, CDR1 is SGDLS and CDR2 is YYNGEE. This CDR3 is 14 amino acids long. CDR3 loop: CASSPSGQGYGYTF. The CDR3 DNA is TGTGCCAGCAGCCCCTCGGGACAGGGGTATGGCTACACCTTC.

The V gene is TRBV6-5, the J gene TRBJ1-5; D uncertain. This CDR3 region has 15 residues. CDR1 is MNHEY and CDR2 is SVGAGI in the germline V gene. Trimming removed 6 bases from V and 4 bases from J, with 16 bases in between. The CDR3 sequence is CASRRNGVINQPQHF. CDR3 nucleotides: TGTGCCAGCAGAAGAAACGGGGTGATAAATCAGCCCCAGCATTTT.

J is TRBJ1-3 and V is TRBV5-6; 8 bases map to TRBD1. Germline V gene data show CDR1 as SGHDT and CDR2 as YYEEEE. V shed 4 bases and J 0 bases; nucleotides not matched to a gene: 9. The CDR3 runs 17 residues. DNA of the CDR3: TGTGCCAGCAGCATCGGACAGGGAGTAGGCTCTGGAAACACCATATATTTT. Translating it yields CASSIGQGVGSGNTIYF.

As DNA, the CDR3 is TGTGCCAGCTCCGGACTCCACACAGATACGCAGTATTTT. Its translation: CASSGLHTDTQYF. The rearrangement links TRBV6-5 to TRBJ2-3, with a possible D match to TRBD2 (5 bases). V was pared by 8 bases and J by 2 bases, with 11 bases between. The CDR3 is made up of 13 amino acids. Germline V CDR1 and CDR2: MNHEY, SVGAGI.

J is TRBJ1-2 and V is TRBV15, with TRBD1 identical over 9 bases. The V gene's germline CDR1 is LNHNV and CDR2 YYDKDF (reference sequence). The CDR3 has 14 residues. This CDR3 reads CADPRDRAWVGYTF. The CDR3 DNA sequence: TGTGCAGATCCGAGGGACAGGGCATGGGTCGGCTACACCTTC.

V and J are TRBV24-1 and TRBJ1-2; 8 nucleotides match TRBD1. The germline V gene has CDR1 KGHDR and CDR2 SFDVKD. This CDR3 region has 14 residues. V was pared by 5 bases and J by 2 bases, with 3 bases of the junction left unmatched. CDR3 in DNA: TGTGCCACCAGTGCGCGGACAGGGAACTATGGCTACACCTTC. Its protein is CATSARTGNYGYTF.

The genes are TRBV12-5 and TRBJ2-3; 9 bases match TRBD2. This CDR3 region has 15 residues. Germline CDR1 and CDR2: LGHNT and FRNRAP. The junction had 8 bases not matched to a gene; V was cut back by 4 bases and J by 6 bases. This chain's CDR3 is CASGSGGRAIDTQYF. CDR3 DNA: TGTGCTAGTGGTTCTGGCGGGAGGGCCATCGATACGCAGTATTTT.